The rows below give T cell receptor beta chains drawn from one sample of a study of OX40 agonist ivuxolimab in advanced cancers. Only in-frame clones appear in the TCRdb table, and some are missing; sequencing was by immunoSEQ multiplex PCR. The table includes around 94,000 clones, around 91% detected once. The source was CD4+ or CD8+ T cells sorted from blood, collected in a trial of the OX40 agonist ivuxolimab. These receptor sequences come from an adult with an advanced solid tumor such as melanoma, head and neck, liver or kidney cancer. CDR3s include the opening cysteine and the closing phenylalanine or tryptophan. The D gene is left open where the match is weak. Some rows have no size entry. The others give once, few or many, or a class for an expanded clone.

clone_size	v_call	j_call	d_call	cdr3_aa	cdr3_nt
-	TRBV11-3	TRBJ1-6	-	CASSEGSRQSSYNSPLHF	TGTGCCAGCAGCGAGGGGTCCCGTCAAAGCTCCTATAATTCACCCCTCCACTTT
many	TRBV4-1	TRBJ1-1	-	CASSQEWESTEAFF	TGCGCCAGCAGCCAAGAGTGGGAGAGCACTGAAGCTTTCTTT
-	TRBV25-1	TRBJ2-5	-	CASSEYRGSTKETQYF	TGTGCCAGCAGTGAATATCGGGGGTCGACCAAAGAGACCCAGTACTTC
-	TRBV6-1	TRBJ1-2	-	CASQGGTRNYGYTF	TGTGCCAGCCAAGGGGGAACCCGAAACTATGGCTACACCTTC
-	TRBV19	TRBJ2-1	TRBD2	CASSIAGTMRVEQFF	TGTGCCAGTAGTATAGCCGGGACTATGAGGGTTGAGCAGTTCTTC
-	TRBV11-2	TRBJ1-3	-	CASSLAGGDLRNTIYF	TGTGCCAGCAGCTTAGCGGGGGGCGACTTGAGAAACACCATATATTTT
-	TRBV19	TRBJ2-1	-	CASSPRDLYNEQFF	TGTGCCAGTAGTCCTCGGGACTTGTACAATGAGCAGTTCTTC
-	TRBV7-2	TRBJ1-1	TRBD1	CASSPGTMRTGAFF	TGTGCCAGCAGCCCGGGGACTATGCGGACAGGGGCTTTCTTT
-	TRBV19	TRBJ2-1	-	CASSINRQTEQFF	TGTGCCAGTAGTATAAATAGGCAAACTGAGCAGTTCTTC
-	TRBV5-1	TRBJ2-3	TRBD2	CASSSTETTSGRQYF	TGCGCCAGCAGCTCCACAGAAACGACTAGCGGGAGGCAGTATTTT
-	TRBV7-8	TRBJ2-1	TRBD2	CAGGLADYNEQFF	TGTGCCGGGGGACTAGCAGATTACAATGAGCAGTTCTTC
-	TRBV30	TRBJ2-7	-	CAWSVGGKYEQYF	TGTGCCTGGAGTGTGGGCGGAAAATACGAGCAGTACTTC
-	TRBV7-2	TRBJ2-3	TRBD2	CASSLVAGGTDTQYF	TGTGCCAGCAGCTTAGTAGCGGGAGGGACAGATACGCAGTATTTT
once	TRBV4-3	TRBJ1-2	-	CASSQGRGVGYTF	TGCGCCAGCAGCCAAGGGCGAGGAGTTGGCTACACCTTC
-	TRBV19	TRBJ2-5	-	CASSRHPLGETQYF	TGTGCCAGTAGCCGACACCCTCTGGGGGAGACCCAGTACTTC
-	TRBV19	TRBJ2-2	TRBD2	CASSMGLAGVRGTGELFF	TGTGCCAGTAGTATGGGACTAGCGGGAGTAAGGGGCACCGGGGAGCTGTTTTTT
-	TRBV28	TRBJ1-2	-	CASSFVQGLFGYTF	TGTGCCAGCAGTTTCGTACAGGGACTCTTTGGCTACACCTTC
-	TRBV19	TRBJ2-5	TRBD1	CASKRQGIEETQYF	TGTGCCAGTAAAAGACAGGGGATAGAAGAGACCCAGTACTTC
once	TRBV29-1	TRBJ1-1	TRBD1	CSVSETGRSTEAFF	TGCAGCGTCAGCGAGACAGGGAGGAGCACTGAAGCTTTCTTT
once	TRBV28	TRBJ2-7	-	CATGGGNPYEQYF	TGTGCCACGGGAGGGGGCAACCCCTACGAGCAGTACTTC
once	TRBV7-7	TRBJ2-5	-	CASSLAGLKETQYF	TGTGCTAGCAGCTTAGCAGGCCTAAAAGAGACCCAGTACTTC
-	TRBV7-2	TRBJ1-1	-	CASIGQLNTEAFF	TGTGCCAGCATCGGACAGCTGAACACTGAAGCTTTCTTT
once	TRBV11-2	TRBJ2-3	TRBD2	CASSLAHSGRAYTQYF	TGTGCCAGCAGCTTAGCTCATAGCGGGAGGGCTTATACGCAGTATTTT
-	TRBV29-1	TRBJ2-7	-	CSVGNLGSYEQYF	TGCAGCGTTGGAAATCTTGGGAGCTACGAGCAGTACTTC
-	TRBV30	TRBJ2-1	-	CAWSPMGGAYNEQFF	TGTGCCTGGAGTCCGATGGGGGGCGCCTACAATGAGCAGTTCTTC
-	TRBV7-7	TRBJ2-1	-	CASSLSLRREQFF	TGTGCTAGCAGCTTGTCCCTTAGACGCGAGCAGTTCTTC
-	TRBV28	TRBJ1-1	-	CASSPFAGRAFF	TGTGCCAGCAGTCCCTTCGCCGGGCGAGCTTTCTTT
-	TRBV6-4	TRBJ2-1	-	CASSDGPDYNEQFF	TGTGCCAGCAGTGACGGGCCGGACTACAATGAGCAGTTCTTC
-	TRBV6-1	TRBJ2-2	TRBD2	CASSRLAVGELFF	TGTGCCAGCAGTCGACTAGCGGTCGGGGAGCTGTTTTTT
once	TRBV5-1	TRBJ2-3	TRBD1	CASSRDRGDTQYF	TGCGCCAGCAGCCGGGACAGGGGAGATACGCAGTATTTT
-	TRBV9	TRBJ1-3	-	CASSVEGSGNTIYF	TGTGCCAGCAGCGTAGAAGGCTCTGGAAACACCATATATTTT
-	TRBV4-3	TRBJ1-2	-	CASSHPGTKAYGYTF	TGCGCCAGCAGCCATCCCGGGACGAAAGCCTATGGCTACACCTTC
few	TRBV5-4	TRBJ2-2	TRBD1	CASFVRDRDTGELFF	TGTGCCAGCTTTGTGAGGGACAGAGACACCGGGGAGCTGTTTTTT
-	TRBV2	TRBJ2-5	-	CASRAQRDQETQYF	TGTGCCAGCAGGGCGCAGCGGGACCAAGAGACCCAGTACTTC
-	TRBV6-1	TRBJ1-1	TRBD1	CASSEPVDRAEAFF	TGTGCCAGCAGTGAACCTGTGGACAGGGCTGAAGCTTTCTTT
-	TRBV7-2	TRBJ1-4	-	CASSLRRTARNEKLFF	TGTGCCAGCAGCCTAAGGAGGACGGCTAGAAATGAAAAACTGTTTTTT
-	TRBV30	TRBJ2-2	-	CAWNFPPNTGELFF	TGTGCCTGGAATTTTCCACCGAACACCGGGGAGCTGTTTTTT
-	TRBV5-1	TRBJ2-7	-	CASSLGVTGAREQYF	TGCGCCAGCAGCTTGGGGGTAACGGGGGCGCGGGAGCAGTACTTC
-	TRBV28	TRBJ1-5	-	CASSLRGFSNQPQHF	TGTGCCAGCAGTTTGAGAGGGTTTAGCAATCAGCCCCAGCATTTT
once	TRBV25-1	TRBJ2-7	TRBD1	CASSEYRTGGEEQYF	TGTGCCAGCAGTGAATACAGGACAGGGGGGGAAGAGCAGTACTTC
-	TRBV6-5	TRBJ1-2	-	CASTPGPGYGYTF	TGTGCCAGCACCCCCGGGCCCGGATATGGCTACACCTTC
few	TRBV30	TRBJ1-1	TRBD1	CAWSVGQGTTEAFF	TGTGCCTGGAGTGTTGGACAGGGTACCACTGAAGCTTTCTTT
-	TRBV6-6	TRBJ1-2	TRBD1	CASKQGASGYGYTF	TGTGCCAGCAAGCAGGGGGCGTCCGGCTATGGCTACACCTTC
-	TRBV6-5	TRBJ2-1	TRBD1	CASSGQGASNEQFF	TGTGCCAGCAGCGGACAGGGGGCGAGCAATGAGCAGTTCTTC
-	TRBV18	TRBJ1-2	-	CASSLPGTSSYGYTF	TGTGCCAGCTCACTACCAGGGACATCATCCTATGGCTACACCTTC
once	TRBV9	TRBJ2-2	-	CASSVLQVGELFF	TGTGCCAGCAGCGTACTCCAGGTGGGGGAGCTGTTTTTT
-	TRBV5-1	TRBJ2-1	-	CASSPRSGNSYNEQFF	TGCGCCAGCAGCCCGAGGAGCGGTAACTCCTACAATGAGCAGTTCTTC
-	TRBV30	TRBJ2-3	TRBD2	CALGAGGADTQYF	TGTGCCTTGGGAGCGGGAGGGGCAGATACGCAGTATTTT
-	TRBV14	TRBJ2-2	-	CASSQVAGTGELFF	TGTGCCAGCAGCCAAGTTGCGGGAACCGGGGAGCTGTTTTTT
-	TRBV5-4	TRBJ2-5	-	CASIGGPGETQYF	TGTGCCTCTATTGGGGGGCCGGGGGAGACCCAGTACTTC
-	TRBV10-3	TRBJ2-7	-	CATTGGGNEQYF	TGTGCCACCACAGGGGGGGGGAACGAGCAGTACTTC
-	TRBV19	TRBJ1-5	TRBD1	CASTATGGINQPQHF	TGTGCCAGTACCGCGACAGGGGGAATCAATCAGCCCCAGCATTTT
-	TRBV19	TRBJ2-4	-	CASSITRTGRGHIQYF	TGTGCCAGTAGTATAACCCGGACAGGGAGGGGTCACATTCAGTACTTC
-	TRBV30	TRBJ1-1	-	CAWSVQVTTEAFF	TGTGCCTGGAGTGTACAGGTAACCACTGAAGCTTTCTTT
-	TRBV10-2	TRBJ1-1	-	CASSVGDTEAFF	TGCGCCAGCAGTGTAGGGGACACTGAAGCTTTCTTT
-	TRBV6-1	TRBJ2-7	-	CASSEMGFEQYF	TGTGCCAGCAGTGAAATGGGGTTCGAGCAGTACTTC
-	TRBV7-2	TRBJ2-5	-	CASSRQGGETQYF	TGTGCCAGCAGCCGACAGGGAGGAGAGACCCAGTACTTC
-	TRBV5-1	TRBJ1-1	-	CASSRIPMNTEAFF	TGCGCCAGCAGCAGAATCCCGATGAACACTGAAGCTTTCTTT
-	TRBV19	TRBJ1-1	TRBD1	CASADRESEAFF	TGTGCCAGCGCGGACAGGGAGTCTGAAGCTTTCTTT